The 5 T cell receptor beta chains listed next were all sequenced from one sample in a study of response to subunit inactivated influenza vaccine. TCRdb reanalysed the RT-PCR reads using MiXCR and keeps one entry per CDR3 protein. This table has a few hundred thousand distinct CDR3 sequences, 12% to 15% appearing once. The sequenced sample was PBMCs from blood, obtained 11 to 12 days after vaccination. The receptors were gathered from a man between 50 and 59 years old who received an inactivated influenza vaccine.

This clonotype appeared a few times. This CDR3 is CASSRLRGYTEAFF. The DNA for the CDR3 is TGTGCCAGCAGCCGCCTGAGGGGTTACACTGAAGCTTTCTTT. V is TRBV3-1 and J is TRBJ1-1, with D maybe TRBD1 (5 bases). CDR3 length: 14 amino acids. Trimming shortened V by 4 bases and J by 3 bases, and 12 bases separated the two germline ends. In germline, CDR1 is LGHDT, CDR2 YNNKEL (reference sequence). Full variable domain (remainder filled in from reference TRBV3-1 and TRBJ1-1): DTAVSQTPKYLVTQMGNDKSIKCEQNLGHDTMYWYKQDSKKFLKIMFSYNNKELIINETVPNRFSPKSPDKAHLNLHINSLELGDSAVYFCASSRLRGYTEAFFGQGTRLTVV.

This clonotype was observed a few times. V is TRBV3-1 and J is TRBJ2-2, with D possibly TRBD2 on 6 matching bases. The V end lost 4 bases, the J end lost 2 bases, and 11 bases lay between the germline ends. The germline V gene has CDR1 LGHDT and CDR2 YNNKEL (reference sequence). The CDR3 covers 15 residues. The CDR3 spells CASSLRGINTGELFF. The CDR3, as DNA: TGTGCCAGCAGCCTTCGCGGGATTAACACCGGGGAGCTGTTTTTT.

This clonotype was seen only a few times. The chain uses TRBV7-2 and TRBJ2-1; 7 nucleotides align to TRBD1. The CDR3 consists of 16 residues. Germline V CDR1 and CDR2: SGHTA, FQGNSA. Trimming cost V 6 bases and J 7 bases; bases outside gene matches: 15. The CDR3 sequence is CASRRIQGSPSNEQFF. CDR3 nucleotides: TGTGCCAGCAGGCGGATACAGGGGTCTCCCTCAAATGAGCAGTTCTTC.

This clonotype has only a few counts. The rearrangement uses TRBV12-3 or TRBV12-4 and TRBJ2-3, with 8 bases matching TRBD2. Unmatched junction bases numbered 12, after V lost 6 bases and J lost 4 bases. The CDR3 spans 16 residues. The CDR3 sequence: CASRDGQRGYSDTQYF. The CDR3 nucleotides read TGTGCCAGCAGGGACGGGCAGCGGGGGTACTCAGATACGCAGTATTTT.

This clonotype showed up many times. The genes are TRBV20-1 and TRBJ2-1, with TRBD2 as a possible D gene (6 bases). The CDR3 length is 13 residues. V shed 3 bases and J shed 5 bases, with 11 bases lying between them. CDR1 is DFQATT and CDR2 is SNEGSKA in the germline V gene (reference sequence). In DNA form, the CDR3 reads TGCAGTGCTAGTGGTAGCGGTCACAATGAGCAGTTCTTC. It is translated as CSASGSGHNEQFF.